The present TCR beta chain was sequenced within a study of shared clonotypes between healthy human individuals. For the study at large: Those who served as donors were a couple of women and three men between the ages of 18 and 49. Overall study results and limits: Represented diversity (both genetic and exposure-history) was limited by the small number of donors.

Sorted-subset replicate PCR reactions were performed with approximately 180 ng DNA, corresponding to tens of thousands of T cell genomes. Assay used: immunoSEQ multiplex PCR; TCRdb lists only in-frame clones, some missing. The sample includes about 2 million clones, approximately 95% of them seen just once. Details on this clone: The target antigen is unknown.

Naive CD8 cells, CD45RO-negative and positively selected for CCR7, excluded terminally differentiated effector memory CD45RA+ cells. Healthy HIV-negative adults without recent acute infections or vaccinations served as donors. The sequence came from a man younger than 30 in good health. Sequencing was carried out using naive CD8+ T cells sorted from blood.

CDR3 sequence reads: CASSSRQGAGEKLFF. CDR3 nucleotides: TGCGCCAGCAGCTCGAGACAGGGGGCCGGTGAAAAACTGTTTTTT. The chain couples TRBV5-1 to TRBJ1-4; 10 bases line up with TRBD1. CDR1 SGHRS and CDR2 YFSETQ come from the germline V gene. The J segment lost 7 bases and the V segment lost 3 bases, leaving 6 bases of the junction unmatched. The CDR3 extends over 15 amino acids. Filled out from reference TRBV5-1 and TRBJ1-4, the complete variable domain reads KAGVTQTPRYLIKTRGQQVTLSCSPISGHRSVSWYQQTPGQGLQFLFEYFSETQRNKGNFPGRFSGRQFSNSRSEMNVSTLELGDSALYLCASSSRQGAGEKLFFGSGTQLSVL.